Listed below are T cell receptor beta chains from one sample, sequenced in a study of T cell responses to AZD1222 COVID-19 vaccine. Sequencing used immunoSEQ multiplex PCR; TCRdb keeps in-frame clones, though not all of them. The table includes about 150,000 clones, more than 85% detected once. The specimen comprised peripheral blood, sampled 28 days after the second AZD1222 dose. These receptors all stem from an adult who received the AZD1222 COVID-19 vaccine. Both conserved end residues are part of each CDR3. The D gene is left open where the match is weak.

TRBJ2-7	.	TRBV27	TGTGCCAGCAACAAACCGAATTCCTACGAGCAGTACTTC	CASNKPNSYEQYF
TRBJ1-1	.	TRBV10-2	TGCGCCAGCAGAGACATACAGGGTTTGGACACTGAAGCTTTCTTT	CASRDIQGLDTEAFF
TRBJ2-7	.	TRBV2	TGTGCCAGCTGGCAGTCTGCCTACGAGCAGTACTTC	CASWQSAYEQYF
TRBJ2-2	.	TRBV9	TGTGCCAGCAGCGACACTCAGGGGAACACCGGGGAGCTGTTTTTT	CASSDTQGNTGELFF
TRBJ2-7	.	TRBV9	TGTGCCAGCAGCGTCGGGTATCGGGGGGCCTCCGAGCAGTACTTC	CASSVGYRGASEQYF
TRBJ2-7	.	TRBV3-1/TRBV3-2	TGTGCCAGCAGCCAAGATCTTTTGAGGTCCTACGAGCAGTACTTC	CASSQDLLRSYEQYF
TRBJ2-7	.	TRBV27	TGTGCCAGCACCATCCAGATGGGGGAGCCCTACGAGCAGTACTTC	CASTIQMGEPYEQYF
TRBJ1-2	.	TRBV25-1	TGTGCCAGCAGGGAGGGACCGGGCTATGGCTACACCTTC	CASREGPGYGYTF
TRBJ1-5	TRBD1	TRBV2	TGTGCCAGCAGTGAAGGCGGCCAGGGGGTGAAACAGCCCCAGCATTTT	CASSEGGQGVKQPQHF
TRBJ2-5	.	TRBV5-1	TGCGCCAGCAGCTTAAGGGGGGGAGAGACCCAGTACTTC	CASSLRGGETQYF
TRBJ2-1	.	TRBV28	TGTGCCAGCAGATTGAGGGGCGGCTCCTCGGGCAATGAGCAGTTCTTC	CASRLRGGSSGNEQFF
TRBJ2-3	.	TRBV5-1	TGCGCCAGCACCCCCCCGGCTAGCGGCACAGATACGCAGTATTTT	CASTPPASGTDTQYF
TRBJ2-4	TRBD1	TRBV28	TGTGCCAGCAGTAAACAGGGGGCGAGCAAAAACATTCAGTACTTC	CASSKQGASKNIQYF
TRBJ2-7	.	TRBV5-4	TGTGCCAGCAGCGCGGATGTGGGTACCTACGAGCAGTACTTC	CASSADVGTYEQYF
TRBJ1-5	.	TRBV29-1	TGCAGCGTTGGGGACGGGGGGTTCCAGCCCCAGCATTTT	CSVGDGGFQPQHF
TRBJ1-6	.	TRBV5-1	TGCGCCAGCAGCTTGGTTTCAGGGGAGGGAAATTCACCCCTCCACTTT	CASSLVSGEGNSPLHF
TRBJ1-6	TRBD1	TRBV19	TGTGCCAGTAGCAGGGGGTGGGAGAATTCACCCCTCCACTTT	CASSRGWENSPLHF
TRBJ1-1	.	TRBV27	TGTGCCAGCAGTTTAAAAGGGGGGGGCAGCCTGAACACTGAAGCTTTCTTT	CASSLKGGGSLNTEAFF
TRBJ2-1	TRBD2	TRBV6-5	TGTGCCGTACAACTAGCGGGAGGTTACAATGAGCAGTTCTTC	CAVQLAGGYNEQFF